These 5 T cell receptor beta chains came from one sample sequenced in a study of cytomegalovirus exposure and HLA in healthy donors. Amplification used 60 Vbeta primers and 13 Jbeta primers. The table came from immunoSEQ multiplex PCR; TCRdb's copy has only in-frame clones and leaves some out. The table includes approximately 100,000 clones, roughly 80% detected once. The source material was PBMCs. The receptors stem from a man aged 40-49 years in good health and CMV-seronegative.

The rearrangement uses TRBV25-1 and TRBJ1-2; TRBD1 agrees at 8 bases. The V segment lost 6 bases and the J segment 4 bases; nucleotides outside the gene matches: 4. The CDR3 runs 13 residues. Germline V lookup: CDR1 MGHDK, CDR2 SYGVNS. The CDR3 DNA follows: TGTGCCAGCAGATCAGACAGGGGCTATGGCTACACCTTC. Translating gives CASRSDRGYGYTF.

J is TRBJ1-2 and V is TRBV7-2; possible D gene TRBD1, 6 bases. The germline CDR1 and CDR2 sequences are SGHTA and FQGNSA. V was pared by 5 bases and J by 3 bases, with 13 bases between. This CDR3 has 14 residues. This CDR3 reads CASSLRQDDYGYTF. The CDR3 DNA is TGTGCCAGCAGCCTTCGACAGGACGACTATGGCTACACCTTC.

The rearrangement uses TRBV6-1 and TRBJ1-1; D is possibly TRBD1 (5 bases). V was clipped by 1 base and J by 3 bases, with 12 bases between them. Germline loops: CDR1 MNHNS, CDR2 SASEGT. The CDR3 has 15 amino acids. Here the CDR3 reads CASSEVEGRYTEAFF. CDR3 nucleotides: TGTGCCAGCAGTGAAGTAGAGGGGAGGTACACTGAAGCTTTCTTT.

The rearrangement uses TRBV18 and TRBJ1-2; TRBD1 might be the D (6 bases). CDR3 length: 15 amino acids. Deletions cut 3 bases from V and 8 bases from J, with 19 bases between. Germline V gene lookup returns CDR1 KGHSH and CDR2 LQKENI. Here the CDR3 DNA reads TGTGCCAGCTCACCCCCCCCGGTGGGGGCCGGGGGCTACACCTTC. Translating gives CASSPPPVGAGGYTF.

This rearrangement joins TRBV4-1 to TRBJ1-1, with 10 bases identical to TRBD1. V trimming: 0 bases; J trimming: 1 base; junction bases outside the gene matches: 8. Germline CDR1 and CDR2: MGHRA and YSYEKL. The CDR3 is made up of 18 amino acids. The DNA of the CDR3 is TGCGCCAGCAGCCAAGATATGGGACAGGGGCCTGGGAACACTGAAGCTTTCTTT. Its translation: CASSQDMGQGPGNTEAFF.